Listed below are T cell receptor beta chains from one sample, sequenced in a study of blood T cells in healthy people across ages. One entry per CDR3 protein, called by TCRdb with MiXCR from the 5' RACE reads. The sample contains 1.5 million to 2 million distinct CDR3 sequences, 40% to 55% of which appear only once. The source material was blood. These receptors all stem from a woman in her thirties or forties in good health. CDR3s include the opening cysteine and the closing phenylalanine or tryptophan.

v_call	cdr3_aa
TRBV7-1	CASSSGQGVRTPLHF
TRBV7-6	CASSLGGTGETDTQYF
TRBV5-1	CASSLAVGTTLTDTQYF
TRBV24-1	CATSDLGTGSSYNEQFF
TRBV6-6	CASRGQSKSYEQYF
TRBV6-2/TRBV6-3	CASSWEIAGNTDTQYF
TRBV27	CASSYGTGGGLWGQFF
TRBV3-1	CASSHDRGAETQYF
TRBV20-1	CSARVPETQYF
TRBV28	CASSSERGGGVVPDTQYF
TRBV12-3/TRBV12-4	CASRKDGQLNTEAFF
TRBV7-2	CASSSTGSKETQYF
TRBV7-8	CASSHGGGAYEQYF
TRBV11-1	CASSFSETYEQYF
TRBV29-1	CSVGGETGVNTEAFF
TRBV6-6	CASSFLAGGDEQFF
TRBV5-6	CASSSQIFSYEQYF
TRBV11-2	CASSLDNGGARWSDTQYF
TRBV6-5	CASRGTGSDQPQHF
TRBV6-5	CASSYGGGTNYGYTF
TRBV20-1	CSARAGGKPYEQYF
TRBV7-8	CASSPQTGIAKNIQYF
TRBV7-9	CASRLRQGKPYEQYF
TRBV2	CASSEALIGMNTEAFF
TRBV20-1	CSADAGAKNIQYF
TRBV4-2	CASSQDIGRGNLLEKLFF
TRBV20-1	CSAKQASGGDTGELFF
TRBV24-1	CATGTLYEQFF
TRBV6-6	CASSSGTAADTQYF
TRBV18	CASSPKGGGANVLTF
TRBV24-1	CATSDRSRSETQYF
TRBV5-5	CASSFRQGANEQFF
TRBV7-2	CASSFYGQFMAKNIQYF
TRBV5-4	CASSFRQGVALYEQYF
TRBV4-3	CASSQGPTGHPGVNEQFF
TRBV5-1	CASSFRDALVQEYF
TRBV12-3/TRBV12-4	CASSLGFAKNIQCF
TRBV12-3/TRBV12-4	CASSLGLAGHTQYF
TRBV11-2	CASSLPSGGGFYNEQFF
TRBV6-1	CASREGLAETYEQYF
TRBV3-1	CASSRLAGGLSYNEQFF
TRBV27	CASSLSLGLILNSGANVLTF
TRBV20-1	CSAWDRDTETQYF
TRBV29-1	CSVEGMAGGKNNGYTF
TRBV6-5	CASSRQKTYEQYF
TRBV18	CASSPTSRQDRGTEAFF
TRBV11-2	CASSHPRDRGSNYGYTF
TRBV10-2	CANTEVSSRSYEQYF
TRBV5-1	CASSLEQVLLYNEQFF
TRBV28	CASSSTRTRYTQYF